The clone carrying this T cell receptor (beta chain) has just a few counts. Its antigen is still unknown. The data belong to a study of T-cell reconstitution after alpha-beta-depleted transplantation in children. Findings and caveats of the study: There were reportedly several hundred expanded graft clones from which alpha-beta T cells came about two months after transplant.

Preparation of the TCRbeta library used unique molecular identifiers. TCRdb re-called the PCR reads through MiXCR, storing one row per CDR3 protein. The repertoire holds 500,000 to 650,000 distinct CDR3 sequences, with approximately 13% as singletons. This CDR3 spans 14 amino acids. Germline values: CDR1 MDHEN, CDR2 SYDVKM. The ends were cut back, 3 bases at V and 8 bases at J, with 16 bases in the middle. The source material was PBMCs, mostly from graft donor cells, sampled 360 days after TCRalphabeta/CD19-depleted stem cell transplant. The gene calls are TRBV28 and TRBJ1-2; perhaps TRBD1 as D (6 bases). The TCR was taken from a male patient younger than 18 who had a stem cell transplant for acute myeloid leukemia, so the T cells may come from the graft donor. The CDR3 reads CASSFGQGTSGYTF. The CDR3 DNA is TGTGCCAGCAGTTTCGGGCAGGGGACGTCCGGCTACACCTTC.